The clone carrying this T cell receptor beta chain has ten or more counts. Antigen specificity is unknown. The data belong to a study of T cells in Graves' hyperthyroidism and ophthalmopathy. Looking at the study overall: The blood sample was taken at first diagnosis, before treatment began. Broader study findings: Stable hyperthyroidism and ophthalmopathy were separated using 13 V-J signatures.

The germline V and J ends were trimmed by 0 bases and 0 bases, with 8 bases remaining between them. Germline V CDR1 and CDR2: MNHNY, SVGAGI (reference sequence). This CDR3 region has 15 residues. TCR beta CDR3 region amplification was performed from RNA transcripts. HTBI primers were employed in a first-round RT-PCR of the TCR CDR3. One entry per CDR3 protein, called by TCRdb with MiXCR from the multiplex PCR reads. Seen here are about 560,000 distinct CDR3 sequences, over 15% observed once, and the top ten hold about 20%. The source material was blood. The TCR originated in a woman under 30 with Graves' hyperthyroidism. The chain joins TRBV6-6 to TRBJ1-1; perhaps TRBD1 as D (6 bases). The CDR3 coding sequence is TGTGCCAGCAGTTACTCTGGACAGATGAACACTGAAGCTTTCTTT. Translation gives CASSYSGQMNTEAFF.